The rows below give T cell receptor beta chains drawn from one sample of a study of T cells after yellow fever vaccination. MiXCR, applied by TCRdb to the 5' RACE reads, yields one record per CDR3 protein. In the table there are about 340,000 distinct CDR3 sequences, around 12% of which are singletons. The source was CD4+ T cells sorted from PBMCs, collected 15 days after the yellow fever booster vaccination. These receptors all stem from a young man who received the YFV17D yellow fever vaccine. Each CDR3 is given with its conserved first and last residue. The D gene is left open where the match is weak. Only part of the rows carry a size: once, few, many, or a class if the clone is expanded.

J gene: TRBJ2-3
V gene: TRBV20-1
D gene: TRBD2
clone size: .
CDR3 DNA: TGCAGTGCTAGAGATCACGGGTATGGACTAGCGGGGCCCACAGATACGCAGTATTTT
CDR3 protein: CSARDHGYGLAGPTDTQYF

J gene: TRBJ2-7
V gene: TRBV7-2
D gene: TRBD2
clone size: .
CDR3 DNA: TGTGCCAGCAGCTTATCTAGCGGGGTCTCCTACGAGCAGTACTTC
CDR3 protein: CASSLSSGVSYEQYF

J gene: TRBJ2-3
V gene: TRBV7-2
D gene: .
clone size: few
CDR3 DNA: TGTGCCAGCAGCTTAGCTGCGGGGCCAGATACGCAGTATTTT
CDR3 protein: CASSLAAGPDTQYF

J gene: TRBJ2-3
V gene: TRBV20-1
D gene: .
clone size: .
CDR3 DNA: TGCAGTGCTAGAGGATACACGCAGTATTTT
CDR3 protein: CSARGYTQYF

J gene: TRBJ2-4
V gene: TRBV5-1
D gene: .
clone size: .
CDR3 DNA: TGCGCCAGCAGGGCCGCTGGGGCCCTAGAAGGAGGAGCCAAAAACATTCAGTACTTC
CDR3 protein: CASRAAGALEGGAKNIQYF

J gene: TRBJ1-2
V gene: TRBV28
D gene: .
clone size: many
CDR3 DNA: TGTGCCAGCAGTTTATCAGGGGATGGCTACACCTTC
CDR3 protein: CASSLSGDGYTF

J gene: TRBJ1-1
V gene: TRBV7-2
D gene: .
clone size: .
CDR3 DNA: TGTGCCAGCAGCTCTTACAGGGCGAGCGCTTTCTTT
CDR3 protein: CASSSYRASAFF

J gene: TRBJ1-3
V gene: TRBV7-8
D gene: .
clone size: few
CDR3 DNA: TGTGCCAGCAGTCCCGCCCGGGGAAACACCATATATTTT
CDR3 protein: CASSPARGNTIYF

J gene: TRBJ2-3
V gene: TRBV7-2
D gene: .
clone size: few
CDR3 DNA: TGTGCCAGCAGCTTAGAGAGGGCAGATACGCAGTATTTT
CDR3 protein: CASSLERADTQYF

J gene: TRBJ2-1
V gene: TRBV5-1
D gene: TRBD2
clone size: .
CDR3 DNA: TGCGCCAGCAGTTACTCTAGCGGGGGCCCTTATGAGCAGTTCTTC
CDR3 protein: CASSYSSGGPYEQFF

J gene: TRBJ1-3
V gene: TRBV7-2
D gene: .
clone size: many
CDR3 DNA: TGTGCCAGCAGCCCCGGGCCTTTAGCGGACACCATATATTTT
CDR3 protein: CASSPGPLADTIYF

J gene: TRBJ2-6
V gene: TRBV5-1
D gene: TRBD1
clone size: .
CDR3 DNA: TGCGCCAGCAGCTTGGAAGGGACAGTCTTCGCTGGGGCCAACGTCCTGACTTTC
CDR3 protein: CASSLEGTVFAGANVLTF

J gene: TRBJ1-2
V gene: TRBV2
D gene: .
clone size: few
CDR3 DNA: TGTGCCAGCAGTGAAGATCCCGGAAATGGCTACACCTTC
CDR3 protein: CASSEDPGNGYTF

J gene: TRBJ2-5
V gene: TRBV10-3
D gene: .
clone size: .
CDR3 DNA: TGTGCCATCAGTACGGGTCAAGAGACCCAGTACTTC
CDR3 protein: CAISTGQETQYF

J gene: TRBJ1-1
V gene: TRBV10-3
D gene: TRBD1
clone size: .
CDR3 DNA: TGTGCCATCAGGGGCCGGGACAGCGCCCTTGGGTCTGAAGCTTTCTTT
CDR3 protein: CAIRGRDSALGSEAFF

J gene: TRBJ1-2
V gene: TRBV29-1
D gene: TRBD1
clone size: many
CDR3 DNA: TGCAGCGGCCTCGGGACAGCCTATGGCTACACCTTC
CDR3 protein: CSGLGTAYGYTF

J gene: TRBJ2-1
V gene: TRBV4-1
D gene: .
clone size: many
CDR3 DNA: TGCGCCAGCAGCCAAGTGGGGGGCCGCAGGACCTACAATGAGCAGTTCTTC
CDR3 protein: CASSQVGGRRTYNEQFF

J gene: TRBJ1-1
V gene: TRBV7-2
D gene: .
clone size: .
CDR3 DNA: TGTGCCAGCAGCTTAGATCTAGGGGTTGCTTTCTTT
CDR3 protein: CASSLDLGVAFF

J gene: TRBJ2-3
V gene: TRBV9
D gene: TRBD2
clone size: .
CDR3 DNA: TGTGCCAGCAGCGTAGGTCAGCGGCTAGCGGGGGGGCAAGATACGCAGTATTTT
CDR3 protein: CASSVGQRLAGGQDTQYF

J gene: TRBJ2-1
V gene: TRBV20-1
D gene: .
clone size: few
CDR3 DNA: TGCAGTGCTAGACTACCCCAGGGCCCCTCCAATGAGCAGTTCTTC
CDR3 protein: CSARLPQGPSNEQFF

J gene: TRBJ1-2
V gene: TRBV7-2
D gene: TRBD1
clone size: many
CDR3 DNA: TGTGCCAGCAGCTTAGCGCTTTGGGACAGCCATGGCTACACCTTC
CDR3 protein: CASSLALWDSHGYTF

J gene: TRBJ1-6
V gene: TRBV4-2
D gene: .
clone size: few
CDR3 DNA: TGTGCCAGCAGCCCCTATCCGTCGGGCCATCCCCTCCACTTT
CDR3 protein: CASSPYPSGHPLHF

J gene: TRBJ2-3
V gene: TRBV10-3
D gene: .
clone size: few
CDR3 DNA: TGTGCCATCAGTGAGGCGGAAGATACGCAGTATTTT
CDR3 protein: CAISEAEDTQYF

J gene: TRBJ1-5
V gene: TRBV16
D gene: .
clone size: .
CDR3 DNA: TGTGCCAGCAGCCACTCGGGGTATAGCAATCAGCCCCAGCATTTT
CDR3 protein: CASSHSGYSNQPQHF

J gene: TRBJ2-5
V gene: TRBV20-1
D gene: TRBD2
clone size: few
CDR3 DNA: TGCAGTGCCGGCCGACTAGCGGGGGAGGAGACCCAGTACTTC
CDR3 protein: CSAGRLAGEETQYF

J gene: TRBJ1-1
V gene: TRBV12-3/TRBV12-4
D gene: .
clone size: many
CDR3 DNA: TGTGCCAGCAGGAGTGGGACGAACACTGAAGCTTTCTTT
CDR3 protein: CASRSGTNTEAFF

J gene: TRBJ2-1
V gene: TRBV10-3
D gene: TRBD2
clone size: .
CDR3 DNA: TGTGCCATCAGACCGGGGGGGGTCAACAATGAGCAGTTCTTC
CDR3 protein: CAIRPGGVNNEQFF

J gene: TRBJ1-3
V gene: TRBV21-1
D gene: .
clone size: few
CDR3 DNA: TGTGCCAGCAGCGGGGACTGTGGAAACACCATATATTTT
CDR3 protein: CASSGDCGNTIYF

J gene: TRBJ2-2
V gene: TRBV4-1
D gene: .
clone size: .
CDR3 DNA: TGCGCCAGCAGACTACCGGGGGGCCCCGGGGAGCTGTTTTTT
CDR3 protein: CASRLPGGPGELFF

J gene: TRBJ2-7
V gene: TRBV12-3/TRBV12-4
D gene: .
clone size: few
CDR3 DNA: TGTGCCAGCAGTTCCCGTCGGTACGAGCAGTACTTC
CDR3 protein: CASSSRRYEQYF

J gene: TRBJ1-2
V gene: TRBV6-5
D gene: .
clone size: .
CDR3 DNA: TGTGCCAGCAGTTACGACGGGATATATGGCTACACCTTC
CDR3 protein: CASSYDGIYGYTF

J gene: TRBJ2-2
V gene: TRBV7-7
D gene: TRBD2
clone size: .
CDR3 DNA: TGTGCTAGCAGCTTGGTAGCGGGCACTCTGACCGGGGAGCTGTTTTTT
CDR3 protein: CASSLVAGTLTGELFF

J gene: TRBJ1-5
V gene: TRBV21-1
D gene: .
clone size: .
CDR3 DNA: TGTGCCAGCAGCTATCCAGAAACGGGGAATCAGCCCCAGCATTTT
CDR3 protein: CASSYPETGNQPQHF

J gene: TRBJ2-1
V gene: TRBV12-5
D gene: TRBD1
clone size: .
CDR3 DNA: TGTGCTAGTGGTACGGGACAGGGAAAGGGAACCTACAATGAGCAGTTCTTC
CDR3 protein: CASGTGQGKGTYNEQFF

J gene: TRBJ2-5
V gene: TRBV7-7
D gene: TRBD1
clone size: .
CDR3 DNA: TGTGCTAGCAGCTTAGGGGACAGGGGGCGTGGAGAGACCCAGTACTTC
CDR3 protein: CASSLGDRGRGETQYF

J gene: TRBJ2-1
V gene: TRBV2
D gene: .
clone size: .
CDR3 DNA: TGTGCCAGCAGTGGTAGCCGCCTGAGCAATGAGCAGTTCTTC
CDR3 protein: CASSGSRLSNEQFF

J gene: TRBJ1-2
V gene: TRBV7-3
D gene: TRBD1
clone size: .
CDR3 DNA: TGTGCCAGCAGCCGTACCGGGACAGGGGGCTTGAGTGGCTACACCTTC
CDR3 protein: CASSRTGTGGLSGYTF

J gene: TRBJ2-3
V gene: TRBV4-3
D gene: .
clone size: few
CDR3 DNA: TGCGCCAGCAGCCAAGTCCGGTCCATGGGGGGCCCCACAGATACGCAGTATTTT
CDR3 protein: CASSQVRSMGGPTDTQYF

J gene: TRBJ2-3
V gene: TRBV18
D gene: TRBD1
clone size: few
CDR3 DNA: TGTGCCAGCTCACCCACGGGACAGGGGATGGATACGCAGTATTTT
CDR3 protein: CASSPTGQGMDTQYF

J gene: TRBJ1-6
V gene: TRBV7-2
D gene: .
clone size: .
CDR3 DNA: TGTGCCAGCAGCGTAAGGTCGGGTACTCCGGGAAGTTCACCCCTCCACTTT
CDR3 protein: CASSVRSGTPGSSPLHF

J gene: TRBJ1-2
V gene: TRBV20-1
D gene: TRBD1
clone size: .
CDR3 DNA: TGCAGTACCAACACAGGGGGTATTTATGGCTACACCTTC
CDR3 protein: CSTNTGGIYGYTF

J gene: TRBJ2-7
V gene: TRBV20-1
D gene: TRBD2
clone size: .
CDR3 DNA: TGCAGTGCCGTTCTCGGGACTAGCGGGGCGTACGAGCAGTACTTC
CDR3 protein: CSAVLGTSGAYEQYF

J gene: TRBJ1-2
V gene: TRBV7-2
D gene: TRBD1
clone size: .
CDR3 DNA: TGTGCCAGCAGCCAAGACAGGGGCAGAGATGGCTACACCTTC
CDR3 protein: CASSQDRGRDGYTF

J gene: TRBJ2-5
V gene: TRBV3-1
D gene: .
clone size: few
CDR3 DNA: TGTGCCAGCAGCCTGAGGGAATTGGACCAAGAGACCCAGTACTTC
CDR3 protein: CASSLRELDQETQYF

J gene: TRBJ2-1
V gene: TRBV10-3
D gene: TRBD2
clone size: many
CDR3 DNA: TGTGCCACCGGGCCTAGCGGGGGCCACTACAATGAGCAGTTCTTC
CDR3 protein: CATGPSGGHYNEQFF

J gene: TRBJ2-3
V gene: TRBV3-1
D gene: .
clone size: few
CDR3 DNA: TGTGCCAGCAGCCAAGAGCGGAACACAGATACGCAGTATTTT
CDR3 protein: CASSQERNTDTQYF

J gene: TRBJ2-5
V gene: TRBV12-3/TRBV12-4
D gene: .
clone size: .
CDR3 DNA: TGTGCCAGCAGTCGTCTTGAAGAGACCCAGTACTTC
CDR3 protein: CASSRLEETQYF